A single sample gave rise to the 10 T cell receptor beta chains below, sequenced in a study of response to subunit inactivated influenza vaccine. TCRdb reprocessed the RT-PCR reads via MiXCR and lists one record per CDR3 protein. The sample has about 500,000 distinct CDR3 sequences, 13% seen once; the top ten hold 10% to 15%. Here the sequenced sample was PBMCs from blood, taken around seven weeks after vaccination. These receptors all come from a man between 50 and 59 years old who received an inactivated influenza vaccine.

The J gene is TRBJ2-5, the V gene TRBV20-1, with D maybe TRBD2 (6 bases). Germline CDR1 DFQATT, CDR2 SNEGSKA (reference sequence). V lost 6 bases and J lost 2, with 16 bases in between. CDR3 length: 14 residues. The CDR3 loop reads CSAVELADQETQYF. The CDR3 DNA reads TGCAGTGCCGTGGAACTAGCTGATCAAGAGACCCAGTACTTC.

V usage is TRBV20-1 and J usage is TRBJ2-7, with D perhaps matching TRBD2 (6 bases). The CDR3 is made up of 16 amino acids. V was trimmed by 1 base and J by 6 bases, leaving 22 bases between them. Per germline, CDR1 DFQATT and CDR2 SNEGSKA (reference sequence). The DNA for the CDR3 is TGCAGTGCTAGAGGCCTTCGATCGGGACTCGAAAGCGAGCAGTACTTC. It specifies CSARGLRSGLESEQYF.

The rearrangement uses TRBV11-2 and TRBJ1-6; no clear D. V shed 1 base and J shed 0 bases, with 10 bases lying between them. CDR3 length: 17 amino acids. The germline V gene encodes CDR1 SGHAT and CDR2 FQNNGV. The CDR3 DNA sequence: TGTGCCAGCAGCTTAGCAGCGGCAAGCTCCTATAATTCACCCCTCCACTTT. It translates to CASSLAAASSYNSPLHF.

This clonotype was counted between two and nine times. The chain couples TRBV5-1 to TRBJ2-3, with D possibly TRBD1 on 5 matching bases. This CDR3 region has 17 residues. The V and J ends lost 0 bases and 3 bases respectively, with 17 bases between them. Germline CDR1 reads SGHRS; CDR2 reads YFSETQ. The CDR3 region is CASSLAAGYDGTDTQYF. CDR3 sequence (DNA): TGCGCCAGCAGCTTGGCCGCAGGGTACGATGGGACAGATACGCAGTATTTT. The variable domain in full, with the rest retrieved from reference TRBV5-1 and TRBJ2-3, is KAGVTQTPRYLIKTRGQQVTLSCSPISGHRSVSWYQQTPGQGLQFLFEYFSETQRNKGNFPGRFSGRQFSNSRSEMNVSTLELGDSALYLCASSLAAGYDGTDTQYFGPGTRLTVL.

This clonotype has only a few counts. The rearrangement links TRBV5-1 to TRBJ2-7, with 9 bases that match TRBD1. V lost 0 bases to trimming and J lost 12 bases; unmatched junction nucleotides: 10. Germline loops: CDR1 SGHRS, CDR2 YFSETQ. This CDR3 is built from 14 residues. The CDR3 sequence: CASSLGTGEGRLYF. DNA for the CDR3: TGCGCCAGCAGCTTGGGGACAGGGGAAGGCAGACTGTACTTC.

J is TRBJ2-2 and V is TRBV4-3, with TRBD1 matching 10 bases. V lost 3 bases to trimming and J lost 6 bases; unmatched junction nucleotides: 13. Germline V lookup: CDR1 LGHNA, CDR2 YSLEER. This CDR3 spans 18 amino acids. This CDR3 is CASSQTVLGQGKAGELFF. The DNA of the CDR3 is TGCGCCAGCAGCCAGACAGTCCTGGGACAGGGGAAGGCCGGGGAGCTGTTTTTT.

This clonotype was seen a few times. The gene calls are TRBV2 and TRBJ2-7; D call uncertain. The CDR3 extends over 15 amino acids. With 1 base removed from V and 1 base from J, the gap between germline ends came to 11 bases. In germline, CDR1 is SNHLY, CDR2 FYNNEI. The CDR3 DNA follows: TGTGCCAGCAGTGAAGAATCATGGGAATCCTACGAGCAGTACTTC. Translating it yields CASSEESWESYEQYF.

This clonotype has a count of ten or more. V and J are TRBV15 and TRBJ2-7; maybe TRBD1 (5 bases). CDR1 is LNHNV, CDR2 YYDKDF, per germline (reference sequence). The CDR3 runs to 16 residues. With 0 bases removed from V and 2 bases from J, the gap between germline ends came to 14 bases. The CDR3 nucleotides read TGTGCCACCAGCAGAGATAGTGTAACAGGTACCTACGAGCAGTACTTC. This gives the protein CATSRDSVTGTYEQYF.

The chain couples TRBV29-1 to TRBJ2-7; maybe TRBD2 (6 bases). Trimming stripped 4 bases from V and 7 bases from J, with 11 bases between. This CDR3 has 11 amino acids. Germline CDR1 is SQVTM and CDR2 is ANQGSEA. DNA for the CDR3: TGCAGCGTTGCCACTAGCCGGGAGCAGTACTTC. This codes for CSVATSREQYF.

This clonotype was observed at least ten times. V gene TRBV7-2 combines with J gene TRBJ2-7; D not resolved. The germline CDR1 and CDR2 sequences are SGHTA and FQGNSA. V shed 3 bases and J shed 1 base, with 13 bases lying between them. This CDR3 region has 15 residues. This chain's CDR3 is CASSFSPILSYEQYF. DNA for the CDR3: TGTGCCAGCAGCTTTAGTCCTATTCTTTCCTACGAGCAGTACTTC.